Following are 28 T cell receptor beta chains from one sample sequenced in a study of blood T cell repertoires in COVID-19. Here immunoSEQ multiplex PCR was the method, and the copy in TCRdb shows in-frame clones only, minus some. The table shows about 320,000 clones, with 90% occurring only once. Sequencing input: PBMCs or T cells enriched from blood (not recorded which). The receptors were gathered from a man aged 60 to 75 who had recovered from COVID-19.

This chain joins TRBV7-6 and TRBJ2-1, with D uncertain. Germline V CDR1 and CDR2: SGHVS, FNYEAQ. There are 16 residues in the CDR3. Trimming took off 1 base at V and 5 bases at J, with 15 bases between the two ends. CDR3 loop: CASSLESPPPHNEQFF. Written as DNA, the CDR3 is TGTGCCAGCAGCTTAGAAAGCCCCCCCCCACACAATGAGCAGTTCTTC.

The gene calls are TRBV28 and TRBJ1-1; a weak D match, TRBD1 (5 bases). Germline V gene lookup returns CDR1 MDHEN and CDR2 SYDVKM. This CDR3 has 16 amino acids. V lost 4 bases to trimming and J lost 3 bases, with 18 bases between them. This chain's CDR3 is CASSSQQARVDTEAFF. CDR3 nucleotides: TGTGCCAGCAGTTCCCAACAGGCAAGGGTGGACACTGAAGCTTTCTTT.

The genes are TRBV14 and TRBJ1-1, with unresolved D. The CDR3 consists of 12 residues. V was shortened by 2 bases and J by 7 bases, with 8 bases between the two germline ends. From germline, CDR1 is SGHDN and CDR2 FVKESK. CDR3: CASSQNGFEAFF. CDR3 coding DNA: TGTGCCAGCAGCCAAAACGGGTTTGAAGCTTTCTTT.

The chain employs TRBV18 and TRBJ1-1; tentatively, D is TRBD1 (5 bases). CDR1 and CDR2 (germline): KGHSH, LQKENI. The germline V and J ends were trimmed by 0 bases and 4 bases, with 9 bases remaining between them. The CDR3 totals 14 residues. CDR3 DNA: TGTGCCAGCTCACCACCGAGCAGGGCCACTGAAGCTTTCTTT. Amino acids: CASSPPSRATEAFF. The variable domain in full, completed from reference TRBV18 and TRBJ1-1, reads NAGVMQNPRHLVRRRGQEARLRCSPMKGHSHVYWYRQLPEEGLKFMVYLQKENIIDESGMPKERFSAEFPKEGPSILRIQQVVRGDSAAYFCASSPPSRATEAFFGQGTRLTVV.

This clone appeared once. The chain is built from TRBV2 and TRBJ1-4; D is possibly TRBD1 (6 bases). The CDR3 contains 14 residues. V shed 7 bases and J shed 6 bases, with 15 bases lying between them. The germline gives CDR1 SNHLY, CDR2 FYNNEI. CDR3 DNA: TGTGCCAGCATGAGGGGGGGCGAGGATGAAAAACTGTTTTTT. This sequence encodes CASMRGGEDEKLFF.

This sequence joins TRBV27 and TRBJ2-6; 7 bases align to TRBD1. The CDR3 loop spans 15 amino acids. V gave up 6 bases and J gave up 1 base; unmatched junction bases: 3. Germline CDR1 reads MNHEY; CDR2 reads SMNVEV (reference sequence). The DNA for the CDR3 is TGTGCCAGCAGAAAGGGGGCGTCTGGGGCCAACGTCCTGACTTTC. Its protein is CASRKGASGANVLTF. Filled out from reference TRBV27 and TRBJ2-6, the complete variable domain reads EAQVTQNPRYLITVTGKKLTVTCSQNMNHEYMSWYRQDPGLGLRQIYYSMNVEVTDKGDVPEGYKVSRKEKRNFPLILESPSPNQTSLYFCASRKGASGANVLTFGAGSRLTVL.

The chain recombines TRBV29-1 with TRBJ2-6; TRBD1 matches 10 bases. This CDR3 contains 18 residues. V gave up 7 bases and J gave up 0 bases; unmatched junction bases: 12. Germline V gene lookup returns CDR1 SQVTM and CDR2 ANQGSEA. CDR3 in DNA: TGCAGCGCCGGAGGGCCGAGGACAGGGGGCTCTGGGGCCAACGTCCTGACTTTC. It encodes CSAGGPRTGGSGANVLTF.

This rearrangement joins TRBV10-3 to TRBJ1-1; D is possibly TRBD1 (5 bases). The CDR3 runs to 15 residues. Trimming pared 2 bases from V and 2 bases from J, leaving 12 bases between. The V gene's germline CDR1 is ENHRY and CDR2 SYGVKD. For the CDR3, the DNA is TGTGCCATCAGTGAGGGGGGGACGGACAACACTGAAGCTTTCTTT. It specifies CAISEGGTDNTEAFF.

The chain is built from TRBV7-9 and TRBJ1-6; 12 bases are a match to TRBD1. CDR3 length: 17 amino acids. Looked up from germline, CDR1 is SEHNR and CDR2 is FQNEAQ (reference sequence). The V gene end was trimmed by 1 base and the J gene end by 10 bases; junction bases not matched to a gene: 8. As DNA, the CDR3 is TGTGCCAGCAGCTTAGTCTCGGGACAGGGGGCAGGATCACCCCTCCACTTT. Translation gives CASSLVSGQGAGSPLHF.

This chain joins TRBV27 and TRBJ2-1, with TRBD2 matching 7 bases. J was trimmed by 9 bases and V by 1 base; bases with no gene match: 12. Germline V lookup: CDR1 MNHEY, CDR2 SMNVEV (reference sequence). This CDR3 is built from 16 residues. The CDR3 is CASSLYEGGPRSEQFF. The CDR3 DNA reads as TGTGCCAGCAGTTTATATGAGGGAGGGCCTCGGAGTGAGCAGTTCTTC.

This clone showed up just once. J is TRBJ1-1 and V is TRBV5-8, with 7 bases aligning to TRBD1. Germline V gene sequence: CDR1 SGHTS, CDR2 YDEGEE. The V gene end was trimmed by 5 bases and the J gene end by 0 bases; junction bases not matched to a gene: 4. The CDR3 has 14 residues. As DNA, the CDR3 is TGTGCCAGCAGTTTAGGACAGGTGAACACTGAAGCTTTCTTT. Amino acid sequence: CASSLGQVNTEAFF.

The rearrangement links TRBV12-3 or TRBV12-4 to TRBJ1-1, with a tentative D call TRBD1 (5 bases). Trimming took 3 bases from V and 6 from J, leaving 11 bases between them. This CDR3 is built from 13 residues. DNA of the CDR3: TGTGCCAGCAGTTTCGGGGGGAGGTCTGAAGCTTTCTTT. This gives the protein CASSFGGRSEAFF.

J is TRBJ2-5 and V is TRBV5-1; 9 nucleotides align to TRBD1. Germline assignment: CDR1 SGHRS and CDR2 YFSETQ. V shed 0 bases, J shed 5 bases, and the junction held 8 bases outside the gene matches. CDR3 length: 16 residues. Here the CDR3 reads CASSLVGDRVKETQYF. CDR3 nucleotides: TGCGCCAGCAGCTTGGTAGGGGACAGGGTTAAGGAGACCCAGTACTTC.

The genes are TRBV10-2 and TRBJ1-3, with TRBD1 as a possible D gene (5 bases). The V end was cut by 6 bases, the J end by 2 bases, with 11 bases between. The CDR3 sequence is 14 residues long. Germline V gives CDR1 WSHSY, CDR2 SAAADI. CDR3 in amino acids: CASSDSATGNTIYF. The CDR3 region has the DNA TGCGCCAGCAGCGACAGCGCAACTGGAAACACCATATATTTT.

This chain uses TRBV5-1 with TRBJ2-7; TRBD2 matches at 13 bases. Germline trimming cut 3 bases from V and 0 bases from J; bases unmatched to any gene: 6. Germline CDR1 reads SGHRS; CDR2 reads YFSETQ. This CDR3 contains 17 residues. The CDR3 is CASSSGLAGVSSYEQYF. The CDR3 bases are TGCGCCAGCAGCTCCGGACTAGCGGGGGTTAGCTCCTACGAGCAGTACTTC.

The rearrangement joins TRBV7-2 to TRBJ2-7, with D hard to call. Trimming stripped 3 bases from V and 1 base from J, with 10 bases between. Looked up from germline, CDR1 is SGHTA and CDR2 is FQGNSA. CDR3 size: 14 residues. CDR3 in DNA: TGTGCCAGCAGCTTGGCAGCGCTTTCCTACGAGCAGTACTTC. Protein: CASSLAALSYEQYF.

V gene TRBV7-3 combines with J gene TRBJ2-1, with D possibly being TRBD2 (5 bases). In germline, CDR1 is SGHTA, CDR2 FQGTGA. The CDR3 has 13 amino acids. The germline V and J ends were trimmed by 6 bases and 7 bases, with 13 bases remaining between them. The CDR3 here is CASREAFGNEQFF. CDR3 bases: TGTGCCAGCAGGGAGGCATTTGGAAATGAGCAGTTCTTC.

This chain links TRBV15 with TRBJ2-7, with D possibly being TRBD2 (8 bases). CDR1 is LNHNV, CDR2 YYDKDF, per germline (reference sequence). Trimming took off 1 base at V and 3 bases at J, with 13 bases between the two ends. The CDR3 is made up of 15 amino acids. CDR3 loop: CATSRAGGGDYEQYF. CDR3 nucleotides: TGTGCCACCAGCAGAGCGGGAGGGGGCGACTACGAGCAGTACTTC.

The chain is built from TRBV7-6 and TRBJ2-7, with D possibly TRBD2 on 6 matching bases. Trimming pared 5 bases from V and 2 bases from J, leaving 16 bases between. CDR1 is SGHVS and CDR2 is FNYEAQ in the germline V gene. The CDR3 sequence is 15 residues long. The DNA for the CDR3 is TGTGCCAGCAGCCGGGCCGGGGGACGCACCTACGAGCAGTACTTC. Residues: CASSRAGGRTYEQYF. Using reference TRBV7-6 and TRBJ2-7 for the parts outside the CDR3, the full variable domain is GAGVSQSPRYKVTKRGQDVALRCDPISGHVSLYWYRQALGQGPEFLTYFNYEAQQDKSGLPNDRFSAERPEGSISTLTIQRTEQRDSAMYRCASSRAGGRTYEQYFGPGTRLTVT.

The chain employs TRBV27 and TRBJ2-1; D ambiguous. Trimming cost V 3 bases and J 4 bases, with 13 bases left between them. Germline CDR1 reads MNHEY; CDR2 reads SMNVEV (reference sequence). This CDR3 is 15 amino acids long. In DNA form, the CDR3 reads TGTGCCAGCAGTTTCCTAGGCGGCATATACAATGAGCAGTTCTTC. Translated: CASSFLGGIYNEQFF.

CDR3 sequence reads: CAASSGARDEQFF. The CDR3 DNA follows: TGTGCCGCCAGTAGCGGAGCCCGGGATGAGCAGTTCTTC. The genes are TRBV19 and TRBJ2-1, with a tentative D call TRBD2 (6 bases). The CDR3 is 13 residues long. CDR1 and CDR2 (germline): LNHDA, SQIVND (reference sequence). V lost 11 bases to trimming and J lost 8 bases, with 19 bases between them.

This chain uses TRBV11-2 with TRBJ1-6; 7 nucleotides agree with TRBD1. Trimming took 5 bases from V and 2 from J; bases not matched to a gene: 6. The CDR3 is 16 amino acids. The germline V gene has CDR1 SGHAT and CDR2 FQNNGV. CDR3 loop: CASSITTGTYNSPLHF. The CDR3 DNA sequence: TGTGCCAGCAGCATTACGACAGGGACCTATAATTCACCCCTCCACTTT. Full variable domain (outside the CDR3, taken from reference TRBV11-2 and TRBJ1-6): EAGVAQSPRYKIIEKRQSVAFWCNPISGHATLYWYQQILGQGPKLLIQFQNNGVVDDSQLPKDRFSAERLKGVDSTLKIQPAKLEDSAVYLCASSITTGTYNSPLHFGNGTRLTVT.

The V call is TRBV5-4, the J call TRBJ2-2; the match to TRBD2 covers 8 bases. The CDR3 totals 15 residues. Germline lookup yields CDR1 SGHNT and CDR2 YYREEE (reference sequence). With V trimmed by 4 bases and J by 7 bases, 9 bases remained unmatched. DNA of the CDR3: TGTGCCAGCAGCCTTCCCGGGACTAGGTACGGGGAGCTGTTTTTT. This translates into CASSLPGTRYGELFF.

The rearrangement links TRBV7-9 to TRBJ1-1, with 7 bases matching TRBD1. Germline V gene lookup returns CDR1 SEHNR and CDR2 FQNEAQ (reference sequence). This CDR3 spans 16 amino acids. The J segment lost 5 bases and the V segment lost 5 bases, leaving 14 bases of the junction unmatched. CDR3: CASSPRRTGVGTEAFF. In nucleotides, the CDR3 is TGTGCCAGCAGCCCAAGGAGGACAGGCGTAGGGACTGAAGCTTTCTTT.

V usage is TRBV4-3 and J usage is TRBJ1-2, with D unresolved. The germline V gene encodes CDR1 LGHNA and CDR2 YSLEER. This CDR3 has 13 amino acids. Deletions cut 0 bases from V and 8 bases from J, with 10 bases between. CDR3 region: CASSQDSMLGYTF. The CDR3, as DNA: TGCGCCAGCAGCCAAGATTCTATGCTCGGCTACACCTTC.

This clone is a singleton in its sample. This chain connects TRBV5-4 to TRBJ2-7; 10 bases line up with TRBD2. With V trimmed by 0 bases and J by 6 bases, 3 bases remained unmatched. The CDR3 is 14 amino acids. The germline V gene encodes CDR1 SGHNT and CDR2 YYREEE (reference sequence). This chain's CDR3 is CASSLEAGGGEQYF. DNA of the CDR3: TGTGCCAGCAGCTTGGAAGCGGGAGGGGGCGAGCAGTACTTC. The variable domain in full, completed from reference TRBV5-4 and TRBJ2-7, reads ETGVTQSPTHLIKTRGQQVTLRCSSQSGHNTVSWYQQALGQGPQFIFQYYREEENGRGNFPPRFSGLQFPNYSSELNVNALELDDSALYLCASSLEAGGGEQYFGPGTRLTVT.

The chain has TRBV7-2 and TRBJ1-1, with no clear D. Germline V gene lookup returns CDR1 SGHTA and CDR2 FQGNSA. Deletions cut 2 bases from V and 4 bases from J, with 14 bases between. The CDR3 totals 15 residues. The CDR3 DNA sequence: TGTGCCAGCAGCTTATCTCCGCGCATGGTCACTGAAGCTTTCTTT. It specifies CASSLSPRMVTEAFF.

The gene calls are TRBV19 and TRBJ1-3; 8 bases match TRBD1. The CDR3 length is 14 residues. CDR1 LNHDA and CDR2 SQIVND come from the germline V gene (reference sequence). J gave up 4 bases and V 4 bases, and 3 bases lay outside the gene matches. The CDR3 here is CASSKTGDGNTIYF. CDR3 sequence (DNA): TGTGCCAGTAGTAAGACAGGGGACGGAAACACCATATATTTT.